One sample yielded the 12 T cell receptor beta chains listed below, sequenced in a study of cytomegalovirus exposure and HLA in healthy donors. It was with 60 Vbeta and 13 Jbeta primers that the PCR ran. The assay was immunoSEQ multiplex PCR, and TCRdb's table has in-frame clones only and misses some. The table includes about 94,000 clones, more than 60% detected once. Material for sequencing was PBMCs. The receptor source for this set is a man aged 25-45 years in good health and CMV-seronegative.

This chain links TRBV25-1 with TRBJ1-1, with D perhaps matching TRBD1 (5 bases). V was cut by 6 bases and J by 0 bases, with 8 bases left in between. The V gene's germline CDR1 is MGHDK and CDR2 SYGVNS. The CDR3 is 13 residues long. The DNA for the CDR3 is TGTGCCAGCAGACAGGAGATGAACACTGAAGCTTTCTTT. It specifies CASRQEMNTEAFF.

The chain combines TRBV7-9 with TRBJ2-1; 7 positions agree with TRBD1. Trimming at V came to 5 bases and at J to 8 bases, leaving 6 bases not matched to a gene. The CDR3 contains 13 residues. CDR1 and CDR2 (germline): SEHNR, FQNEAQ (reference sequence). DNA for the CDR3: TGTGCCAGCAGCCTCGGGACAGTCTATGAGCAGTTCTTC. The encoded protein is CASSLGTVYEQFF.

Only a few counts were recorded for this clone. V usage is TRBV28 and J usage is TRBJ2-7; TRBD2 agrees at 9 bases. With 6 bases clipped from V and 5 bases from J, the junction kept 17 bases outside the gene matches. Germline CDR1 MDHEN, CDR2 SYDVKM. This CDR3 has 17 amino acids. CDR3: CASRPDRDVAGVNEQYF. CDR3 DNA sequence: TGTGCCAGCAGACCAGACAGGGATGTAGCGGGAGTGAACGAGCAGTACTTC.

This chain joins TRBV9 and TRBJ2-7, with D perhaps matching TRBD2 (7 bases). This CDR3 is 15 amino acids long. V was pared by 0 bases and J by 4 bases, with 14 bases between. Looked up from germline, CDR1 is SGDLS and CDR2 is YYNGEE. CDR3 nucleotide sequence: TGTGCCAGCAGCGTAGATGGGGGAGGGGGGTACGAGCAGTACTTC. This encodes CASSVDGGGGYEQYF.

In DNA, the CDR3 is TGTGCCAGCAGCCGTCAGGGAGGGGGCACAGATACGCAGTATTTT. Its protein is CASSRQGGGTDTQYF. The chain links TRBV11-2 to TRBJ2-3; 7 positions agree with TRBD2. From germline, CDR1 is SGHAT and CDR2 FQNNGV. After removal of 5 bases from V and 1 base from J, the junction contained 6 bases not matched to a gene. The CDR3 loop spans 15 amino acids. The full variable domain, with the rest looked up from reference TRBV11-2 and TRBJ2-3, is EAGVAQSPRYKIIEKRQSVAFWCNPISGHATLYWYQQILGQGPKLLIQFQNNGVVDDSQLPKDRFSAERLKGVDSTLKIQPAKLEDSAVYLCASSRQGGGTDTQYFGPGTRLTVL.

The chain has TRBV7-3 and TRBJ1-1; D uncertain. The germline V gene encodes CDR1 SGHTA and CDR2 FQGTGA. Trimming pared 5 bases from V and 2 bases from J, leaving 12 bases between. This CDR3 region has 14 residues. The CDR3 protein is CASSPAARNTEAFF. The CDR3 DNA sequence: TGTGCCAGCAGCCCGGCGGCGCGAAACACTGAAGCTTTCTTT.

The chain's CDR3 is CASSPGDRAQETQYF. The CDR3 DNA reads TGTGCCAGCAGCCCAGGGGACAGGGCTCAAGAGACCCAGTACTTC. This rearrangement joins TRBV28 to TRBJ2-5; 9 nucleotides agree with TRBD1. V lost 6 bases and J lost 2; bases outside the gene matches: 7. From germline, CDR1 is MDHEN and CDR2 SYDVKM. CDR3 size: 15 residues.

The rearrangement uses TRBV19 and TRBJ1-2, with D possibly TRBD1 on 6 matching bases. Germline V gene data show CDR1 as LNHDA and CDR2 as SQIVND (reference sequence). Trimming left V 10 bases short and J 0 bases short, with 15 bases between. The CDR3 spans 14 residues. Written as DNA, the CDR3 is TGTGCCACTAATCCCAGGGGAGCTAACTATGGCTACACCTTC. This sequence encodes CATNPRGANYGYTF.

The V gene is TRBV5-6, the J gene TRBJ2-7; 10 bases are shared with TRBD1. The V gene's germline CDR1 is SGHDT and CDR2 YYEEEE. Trimming at V came to 2 bases and at J to 4 bases, leaving 6 bases not matched to a gene. This CDR3 is 15 amino acids long. The CDR3, as DNA: TGTGCCAGCAGCTTCCGGGGACAGGGGCTTTACGAGCAGTACTTC. It is translated as CASSFRGQGLYEQYF.

This rearrangement joins TRBV19 to TRBJ1-2, with 8 bases that match TRBD1. Germline CDR1 LNHDA, CDR2 SQIVND (reference sequence). The CDR3 length is 14 residues. V trimming: 3 bases; J trimming: 7 bases; junction bases outside the gene matches: 7. The CDR3, as DNA: TGTGCCAGTAGTATCGGACAGGGAATTCGTGGCTACACCTTC. Translation gives CASSIGQGIRGYTF. The whole variable domain, filled in from reference TRBV19 and TRBJ1-2, reads DGGITQSPKYLFRKEGQNVTLSCEQNLNHDAMYWYRQDPGQGLRLIYYSQIVNDFQKGDIAEGYSVSREKKESFPLTVTSAQKNPTAFYLCASSIGQGIRGYTFGSGTRLTVV.

In DNA form, the CDR3 reads TGTGCCAGTAGTACGGGACTAGCTTTCTATGAGCAGTTCTTC. Its protein product is CASSTGLAFYEQFF. This chain links TRBV19 with TRBJ2-1; 9 bases fit TRBD2. V trimming: 4 bases; J trimming: 8 bases; junction bases outside the gene matches: 6. The CDR3 loop spans 14 amino acids. CDR1 and CDR2 from the germline V gene are LNHDA and SQIVND (reference sequence).

This clone occurred a few times. The chain joins TRBV4-3 to TRBJ1-1; D unclear. The CDR3 is made up of 20 amino acids. Deletions cut 0 bases from V and 0 bases from J, with 23 bases between. Germline lookup yields CDR1 LGHNA and CDR2 YSLEER. The CDR3 nucleotides are TGCGCCAGCAGCCAAGATCCGGATGGTAGAGGGATTCCTATGAACACTGAAGCTTTCTTT. It specifies CASSQDPDGRGIPMNTEAFF.